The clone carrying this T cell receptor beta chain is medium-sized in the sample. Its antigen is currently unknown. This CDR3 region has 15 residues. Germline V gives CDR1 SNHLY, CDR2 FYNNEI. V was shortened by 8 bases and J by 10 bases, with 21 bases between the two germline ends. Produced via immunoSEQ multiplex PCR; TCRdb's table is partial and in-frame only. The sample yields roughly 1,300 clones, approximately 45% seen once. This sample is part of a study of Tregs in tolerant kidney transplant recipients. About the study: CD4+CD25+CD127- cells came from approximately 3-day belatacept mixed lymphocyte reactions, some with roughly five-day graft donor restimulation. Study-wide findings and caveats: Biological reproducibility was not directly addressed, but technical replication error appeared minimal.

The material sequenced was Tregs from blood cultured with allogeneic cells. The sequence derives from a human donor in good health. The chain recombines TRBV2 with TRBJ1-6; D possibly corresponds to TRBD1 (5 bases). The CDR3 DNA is TGTGCCAGCTTAAGAGACAGTCGCCGAGGGTCACCCCTCCACTTT. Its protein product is CASLRDSRRGSPLHF.